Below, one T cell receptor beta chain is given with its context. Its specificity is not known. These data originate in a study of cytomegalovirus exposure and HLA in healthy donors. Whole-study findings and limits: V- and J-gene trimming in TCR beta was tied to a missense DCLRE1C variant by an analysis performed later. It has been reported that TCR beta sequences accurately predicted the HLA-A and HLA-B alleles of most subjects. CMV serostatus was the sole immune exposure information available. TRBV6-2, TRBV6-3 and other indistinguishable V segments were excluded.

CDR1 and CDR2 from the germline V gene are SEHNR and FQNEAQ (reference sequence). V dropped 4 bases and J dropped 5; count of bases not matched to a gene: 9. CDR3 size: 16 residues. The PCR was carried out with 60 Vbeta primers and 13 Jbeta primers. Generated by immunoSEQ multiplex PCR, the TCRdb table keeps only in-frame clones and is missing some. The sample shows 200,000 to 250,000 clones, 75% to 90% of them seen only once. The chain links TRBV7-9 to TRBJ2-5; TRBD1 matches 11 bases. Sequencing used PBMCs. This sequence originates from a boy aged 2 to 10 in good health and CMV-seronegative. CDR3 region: CASSSRTGGAFETQYF. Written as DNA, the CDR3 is TGTGCCAGCAGCTCTCGGACAGGGGGCGCGTTTGAGACCCAGTACTTC. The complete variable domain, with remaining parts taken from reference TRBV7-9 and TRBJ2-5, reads DTGVSQNPRHKITKRGQNVTFRCDPISEHNRLYWYRQTLGQGPEFLTYFQNEAQLEKSRLLSDRFSAERPKGSFSTLEIQRTEQGDSAMYLCASSSRTGGAFETQYFGPGTRLLVL.